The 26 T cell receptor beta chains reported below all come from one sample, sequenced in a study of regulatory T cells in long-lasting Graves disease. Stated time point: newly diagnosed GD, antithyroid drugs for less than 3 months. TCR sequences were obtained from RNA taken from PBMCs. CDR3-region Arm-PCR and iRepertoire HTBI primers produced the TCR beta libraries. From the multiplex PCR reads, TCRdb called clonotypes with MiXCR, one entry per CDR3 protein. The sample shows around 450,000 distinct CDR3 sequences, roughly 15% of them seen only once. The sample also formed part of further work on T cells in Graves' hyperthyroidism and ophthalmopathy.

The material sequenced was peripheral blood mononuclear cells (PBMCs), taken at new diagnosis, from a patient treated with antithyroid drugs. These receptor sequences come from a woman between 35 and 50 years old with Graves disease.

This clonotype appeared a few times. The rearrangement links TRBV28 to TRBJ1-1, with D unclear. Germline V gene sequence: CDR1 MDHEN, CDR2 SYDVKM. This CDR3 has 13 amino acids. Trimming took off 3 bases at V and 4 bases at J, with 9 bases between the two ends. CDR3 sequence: CASSLGAFTEAFF. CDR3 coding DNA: TGTGCCAGCAGTTTGGGAGCTTTCACTGAAGCTTTCTTT.

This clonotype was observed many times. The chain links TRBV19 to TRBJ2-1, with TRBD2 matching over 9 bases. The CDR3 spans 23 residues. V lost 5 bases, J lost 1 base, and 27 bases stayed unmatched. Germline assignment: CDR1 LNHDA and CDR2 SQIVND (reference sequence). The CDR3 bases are TGTGCCAGTAGTTTGCGGGCGTCGTCTAGCGGGACCCTGTTGGATAGATCCTACAATGAGCAGTTCTTC. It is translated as CASSLRASSSGTLLDRSYNEQFF.

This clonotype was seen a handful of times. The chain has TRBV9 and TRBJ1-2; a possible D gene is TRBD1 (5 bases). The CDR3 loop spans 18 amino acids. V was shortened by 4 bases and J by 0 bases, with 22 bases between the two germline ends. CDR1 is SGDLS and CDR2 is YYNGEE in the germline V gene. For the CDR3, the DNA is TGTGCCAGCAGCCCTAGCCCATTGGGGCCGGGAGCTAACTATGGCTACACCTTC. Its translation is CASSPSPLGPGANYGYTF.

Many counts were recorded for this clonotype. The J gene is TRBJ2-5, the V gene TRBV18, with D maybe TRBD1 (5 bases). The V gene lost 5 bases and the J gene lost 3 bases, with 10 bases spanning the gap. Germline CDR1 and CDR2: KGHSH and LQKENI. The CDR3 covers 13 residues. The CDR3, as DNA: TGTGCCAGCTCAGATACAGGAGAAGAGACCCAGTACTTC. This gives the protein CASSDTGEETQYF.

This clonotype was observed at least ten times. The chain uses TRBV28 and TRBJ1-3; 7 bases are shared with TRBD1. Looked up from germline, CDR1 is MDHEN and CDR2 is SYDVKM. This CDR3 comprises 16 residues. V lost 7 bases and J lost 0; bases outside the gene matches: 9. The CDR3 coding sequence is TGTGCCAGCAAAGACCCAGGGACAGCCTCTGGAAACACCATATATTTT. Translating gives CASKDPGTASGNTIYF.

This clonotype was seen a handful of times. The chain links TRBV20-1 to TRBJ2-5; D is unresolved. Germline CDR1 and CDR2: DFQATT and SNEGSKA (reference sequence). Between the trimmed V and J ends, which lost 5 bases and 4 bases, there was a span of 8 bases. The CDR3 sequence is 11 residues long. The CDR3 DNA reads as TGCAGTGCTGGGATGGGAGAGACCCAGTACTTC. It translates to CSAGMGETQYF.

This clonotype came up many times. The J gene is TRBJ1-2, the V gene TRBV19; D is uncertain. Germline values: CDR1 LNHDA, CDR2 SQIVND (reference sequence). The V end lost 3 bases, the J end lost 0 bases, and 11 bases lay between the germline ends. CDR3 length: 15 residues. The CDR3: CASSMSHAANYGYTF. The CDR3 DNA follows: TGTGCCAGTAGTATGTCCCACGCGGCTAACTATGGCTACACCTTC.

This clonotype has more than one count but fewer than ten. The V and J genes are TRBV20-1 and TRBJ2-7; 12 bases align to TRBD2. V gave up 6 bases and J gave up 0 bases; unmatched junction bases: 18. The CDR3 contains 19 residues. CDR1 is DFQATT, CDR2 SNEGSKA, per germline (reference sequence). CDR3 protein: CSARYKSPGLAGSSYEQYF. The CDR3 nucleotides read TGCAGTGCGAGATACAAGAGCCCGGGACTAGCGGGCAGCTCCTACGAGCAGTACTTC.

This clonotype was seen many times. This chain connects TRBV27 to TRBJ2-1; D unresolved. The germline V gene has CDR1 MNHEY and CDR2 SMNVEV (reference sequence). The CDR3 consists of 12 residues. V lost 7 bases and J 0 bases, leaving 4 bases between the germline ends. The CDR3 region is CASISSYNEQFF. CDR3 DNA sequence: TGTGCCAGCATTAGCTCCTACAATGAGCAGTTCTTC.

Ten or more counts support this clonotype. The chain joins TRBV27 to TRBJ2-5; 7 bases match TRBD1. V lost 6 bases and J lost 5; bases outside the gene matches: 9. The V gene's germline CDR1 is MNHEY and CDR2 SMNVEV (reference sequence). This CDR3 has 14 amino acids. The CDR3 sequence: CASRLAGGRETQYF. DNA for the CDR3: TGTGCCAGCAGACTGGCAGGGGGTCGGGAGACCCAGTACTTC.

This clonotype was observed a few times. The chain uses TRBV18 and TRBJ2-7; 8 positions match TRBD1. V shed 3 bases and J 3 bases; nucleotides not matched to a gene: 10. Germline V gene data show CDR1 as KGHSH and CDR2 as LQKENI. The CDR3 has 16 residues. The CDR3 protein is CASSPKDRAYGYEQYF. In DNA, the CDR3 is TGTGCCAGCTCACCTAAGGACAGGGCCTATGGCTACGAGCAGTACTTC.

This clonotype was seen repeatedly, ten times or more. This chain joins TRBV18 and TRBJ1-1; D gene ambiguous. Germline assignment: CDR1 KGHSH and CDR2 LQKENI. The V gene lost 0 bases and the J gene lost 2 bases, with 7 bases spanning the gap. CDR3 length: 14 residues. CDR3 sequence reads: CASSPPAGNTEAFF. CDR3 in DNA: TGTGCCAGCTCACCACCCGCCGGTAACACTGAAGCTTTCTTT.

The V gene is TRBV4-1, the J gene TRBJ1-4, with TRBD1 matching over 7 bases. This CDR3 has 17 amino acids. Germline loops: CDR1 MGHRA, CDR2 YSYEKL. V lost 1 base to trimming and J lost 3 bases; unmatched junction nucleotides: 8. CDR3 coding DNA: TGCGCCAGCAGCCAAGTCGAGGGGGCGGGTGCTAATGAAAAACTGTTTTTT. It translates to CASSQVEGAGANEKLFF.

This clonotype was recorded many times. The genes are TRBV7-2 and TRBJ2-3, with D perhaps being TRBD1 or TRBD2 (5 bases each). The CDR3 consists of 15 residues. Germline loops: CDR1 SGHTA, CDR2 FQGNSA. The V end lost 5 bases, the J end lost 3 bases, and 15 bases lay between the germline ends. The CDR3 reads CASSPGTAITDTQYF. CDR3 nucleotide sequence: TGTGCCAGCAGCCCCGGGACGGCAATAACAGATACGCAGTATTTT.

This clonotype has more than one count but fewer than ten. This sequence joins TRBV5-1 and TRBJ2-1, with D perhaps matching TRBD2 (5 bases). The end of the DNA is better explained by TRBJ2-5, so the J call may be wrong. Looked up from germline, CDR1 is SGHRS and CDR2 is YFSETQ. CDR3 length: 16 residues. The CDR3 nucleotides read TGCGCCAGCAGCCCGCGTCGGCTAGGGAGCCAAGAGACCCAGTACTTC. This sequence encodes CASSPRRLGSQETQYF.

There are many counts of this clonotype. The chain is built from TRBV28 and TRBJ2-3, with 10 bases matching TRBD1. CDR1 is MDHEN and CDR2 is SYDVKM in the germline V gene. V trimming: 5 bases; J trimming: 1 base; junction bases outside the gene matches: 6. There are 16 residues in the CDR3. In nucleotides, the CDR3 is TGTGCCAGCAGTGACCCCGGGACAGGGGGCACAGATACGCAGTATTTT. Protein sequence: CASSDPGTGGTDTQYF.

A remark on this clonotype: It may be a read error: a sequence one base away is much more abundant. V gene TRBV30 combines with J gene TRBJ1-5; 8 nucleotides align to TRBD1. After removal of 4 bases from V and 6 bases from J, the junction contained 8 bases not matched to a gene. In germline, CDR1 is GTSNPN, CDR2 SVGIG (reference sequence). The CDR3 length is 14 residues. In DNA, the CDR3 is TGTGCCTGGAAGCGACAGGGGAACTCTCAGCCCCAGCATTTT. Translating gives CAWKRQGNSQPQHF.

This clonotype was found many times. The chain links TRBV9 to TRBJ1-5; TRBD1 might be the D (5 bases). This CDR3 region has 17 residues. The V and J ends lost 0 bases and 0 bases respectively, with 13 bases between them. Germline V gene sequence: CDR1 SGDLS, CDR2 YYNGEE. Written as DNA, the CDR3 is TGTGCCAGCAGCGTAGGTTCAGGGCCGTATAGCAATCAGCCCCAGCATTTT. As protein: CASSVGSGPYSNQPQHF.

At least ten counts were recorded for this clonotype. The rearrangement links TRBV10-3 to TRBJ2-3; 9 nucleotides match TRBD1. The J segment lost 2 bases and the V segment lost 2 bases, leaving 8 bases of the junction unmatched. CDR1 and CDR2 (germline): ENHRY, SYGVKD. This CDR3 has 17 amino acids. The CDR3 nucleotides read TGTGCCATCAGTGAGCCCGGACAGGGGCCTTCCACAGATACGCAGTATTTT. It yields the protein CAISEPGQGPSTDTQYF.

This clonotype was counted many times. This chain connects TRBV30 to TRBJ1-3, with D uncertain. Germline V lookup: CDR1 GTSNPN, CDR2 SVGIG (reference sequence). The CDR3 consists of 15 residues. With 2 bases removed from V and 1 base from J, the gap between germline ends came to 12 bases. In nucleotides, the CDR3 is TGTGCCTGGAGTCGGACGGTAATTTCTGGAAACACCATATATTTT. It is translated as CAWSRTVISGNTIYF.

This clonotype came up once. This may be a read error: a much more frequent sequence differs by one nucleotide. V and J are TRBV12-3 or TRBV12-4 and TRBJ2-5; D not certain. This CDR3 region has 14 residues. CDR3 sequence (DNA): TGTGCCAGCAGCAACGGACCGAAACAAGAGACCAAGTACTTC. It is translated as CASSNGPKQETKYF.

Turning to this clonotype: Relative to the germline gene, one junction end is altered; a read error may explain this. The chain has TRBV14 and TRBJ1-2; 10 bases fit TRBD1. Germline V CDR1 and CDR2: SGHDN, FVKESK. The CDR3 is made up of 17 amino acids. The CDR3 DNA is TGTGCCAGCAGCCAAGACTTGGGACAGGGGAATAACTATGGCCACACCTTC. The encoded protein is CASSQDLGQGNNYGHTF.

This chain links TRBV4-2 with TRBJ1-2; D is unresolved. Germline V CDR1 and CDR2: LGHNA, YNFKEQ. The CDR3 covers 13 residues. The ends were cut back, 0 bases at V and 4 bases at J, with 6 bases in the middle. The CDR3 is CASSQDASYGYTF. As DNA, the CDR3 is TGTGCCAGCAGCCAAGATGCGAGCTATGGCTACACCTTC.

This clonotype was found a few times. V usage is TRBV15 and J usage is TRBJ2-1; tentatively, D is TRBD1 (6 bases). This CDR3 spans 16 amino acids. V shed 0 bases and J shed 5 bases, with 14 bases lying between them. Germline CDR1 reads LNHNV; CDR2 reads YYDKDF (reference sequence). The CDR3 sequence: CATSRDQGRINNEQFF. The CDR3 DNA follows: TGTGCCACCAGCAGAGATCAGGGGCGGATAAACAATGAGCAGTTCTTC.

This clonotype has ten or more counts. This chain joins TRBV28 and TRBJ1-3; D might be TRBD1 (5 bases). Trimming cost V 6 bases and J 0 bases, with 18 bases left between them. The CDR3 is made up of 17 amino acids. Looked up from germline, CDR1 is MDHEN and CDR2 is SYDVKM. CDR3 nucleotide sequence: TGTGCCAGCAGATCGACCCGGACAACCGCCTCTGGAAACACCATATATTTT. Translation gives CASRSTRTTASGNTIYF.

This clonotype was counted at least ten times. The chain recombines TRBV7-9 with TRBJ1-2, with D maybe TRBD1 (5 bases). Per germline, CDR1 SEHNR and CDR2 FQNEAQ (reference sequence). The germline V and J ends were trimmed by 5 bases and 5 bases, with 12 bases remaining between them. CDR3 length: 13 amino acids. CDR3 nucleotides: TGTGCCAGCAGCCAACAGGAACTTTATGGCTACACCTTC. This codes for CASSQQELYGYTF.